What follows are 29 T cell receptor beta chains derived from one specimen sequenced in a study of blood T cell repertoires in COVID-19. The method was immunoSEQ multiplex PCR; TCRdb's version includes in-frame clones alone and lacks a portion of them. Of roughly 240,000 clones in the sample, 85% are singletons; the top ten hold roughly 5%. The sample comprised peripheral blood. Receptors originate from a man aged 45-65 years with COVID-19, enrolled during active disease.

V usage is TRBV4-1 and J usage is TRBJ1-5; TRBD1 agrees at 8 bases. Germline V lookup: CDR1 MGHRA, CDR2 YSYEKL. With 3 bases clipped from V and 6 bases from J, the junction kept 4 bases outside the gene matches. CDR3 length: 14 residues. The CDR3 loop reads CASSQGDRTQPQHF. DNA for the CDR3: TGCGCCAGCAGCCAGGGGGACAGGACTCAGCCCCAGCATTTT.

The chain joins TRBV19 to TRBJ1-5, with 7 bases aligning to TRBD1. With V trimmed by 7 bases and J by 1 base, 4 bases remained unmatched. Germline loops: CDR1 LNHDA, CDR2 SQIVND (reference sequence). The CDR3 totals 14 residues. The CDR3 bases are TGTGCCAGTAATTCAGGGGGAAGCAATCAGCCCCAGCATTTT. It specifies CASNSGGSNQPQHF.

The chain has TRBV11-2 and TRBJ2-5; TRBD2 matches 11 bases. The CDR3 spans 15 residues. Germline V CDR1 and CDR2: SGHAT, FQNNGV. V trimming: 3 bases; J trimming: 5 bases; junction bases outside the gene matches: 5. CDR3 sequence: CASSFVAGGVETQYF. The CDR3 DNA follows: TGTGCCAGCAGCTTTGTAGCGGGGGGGGTGGAGACCCAGTACTTC. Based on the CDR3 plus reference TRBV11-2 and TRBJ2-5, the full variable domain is EAGVAQSPRYKIIEKRQSVAFWCNPISGHATLYWYQQILGQGPKLLIQFQNNGVVDDSQLPKDRFSAERLKGVDSTLKIQPAKLEDSAVYLCASSFVAGGVETQYFGPGTRLLVL.

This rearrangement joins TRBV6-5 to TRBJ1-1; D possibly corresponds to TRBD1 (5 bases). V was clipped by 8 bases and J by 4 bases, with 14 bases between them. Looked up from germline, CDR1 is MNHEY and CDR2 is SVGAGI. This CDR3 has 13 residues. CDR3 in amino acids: CASLRGGSTEAFF. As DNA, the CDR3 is TGTGCCAGCCTTAGGGGAGGGAGCACTGAAGCTTTCTTT.

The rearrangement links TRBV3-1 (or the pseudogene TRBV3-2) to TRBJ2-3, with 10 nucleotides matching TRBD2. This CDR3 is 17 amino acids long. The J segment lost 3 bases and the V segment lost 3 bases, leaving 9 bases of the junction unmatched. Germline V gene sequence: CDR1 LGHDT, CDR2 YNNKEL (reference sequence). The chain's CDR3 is CASSHSRASGGTDTQYF. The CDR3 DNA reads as TGTGCCAGCAGCCATAGTAGGGCTAGCGGGGGAACAGATACGCAGTATTTT.

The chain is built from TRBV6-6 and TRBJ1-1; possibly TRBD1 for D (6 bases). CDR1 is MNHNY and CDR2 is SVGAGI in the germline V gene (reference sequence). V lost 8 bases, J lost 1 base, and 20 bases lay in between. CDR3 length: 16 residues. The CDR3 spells CASSWGGRPANTEAFF. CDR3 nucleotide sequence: TGTGCCAGCTCCTGGGGGGGGCGGCCAGCGAACACTGAAGCTTTCTTT.

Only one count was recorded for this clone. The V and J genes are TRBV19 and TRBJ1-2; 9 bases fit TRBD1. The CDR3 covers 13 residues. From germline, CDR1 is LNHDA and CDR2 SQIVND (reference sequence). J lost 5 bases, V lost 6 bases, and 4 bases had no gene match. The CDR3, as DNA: TGTGCCAGTAGGACGGACAGGGGATATGGCTACACCTTC. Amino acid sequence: CASRTDRGYGYTF.

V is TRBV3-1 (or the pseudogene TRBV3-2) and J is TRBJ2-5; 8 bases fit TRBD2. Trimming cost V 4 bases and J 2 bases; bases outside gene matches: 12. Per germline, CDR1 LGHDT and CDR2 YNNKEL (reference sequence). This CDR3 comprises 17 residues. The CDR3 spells CASSRPFGRGEQETQYF. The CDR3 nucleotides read TGTGCCAGCAGCCGCCCATTCGGGCGGGGGGAACAAGAGACCCAGTACTTC.

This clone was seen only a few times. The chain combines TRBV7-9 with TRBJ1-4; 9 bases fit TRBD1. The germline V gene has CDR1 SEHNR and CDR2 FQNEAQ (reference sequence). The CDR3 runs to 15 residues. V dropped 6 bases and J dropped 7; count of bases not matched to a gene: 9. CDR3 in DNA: TGTGCCAGCAGTACGATAGGACAGGGGTTTGAAAAACTGTTTTTT. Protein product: CASSTIGQGFEKLFF. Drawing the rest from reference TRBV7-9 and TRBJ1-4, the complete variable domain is DTGVSQNPRHKITKRGQNVTFRCDPISEHNRLYWYRQTLGQGPEFLTYFQNEAQLEKSRLLSDRFSAERPKGSFSTLEIQRTEQGDSAMYLCASSTIGQGFEKLFFGSGTQLSVL.

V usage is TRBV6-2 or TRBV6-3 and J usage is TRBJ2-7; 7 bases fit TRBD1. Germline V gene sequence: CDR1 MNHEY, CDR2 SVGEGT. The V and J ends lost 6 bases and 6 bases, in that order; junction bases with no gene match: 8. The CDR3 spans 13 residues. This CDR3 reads CASSVDRVSEQYF. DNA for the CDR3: TGTGCCAGCAGCGTCGACAGGGTAAGCGAGCAGTACTTC.

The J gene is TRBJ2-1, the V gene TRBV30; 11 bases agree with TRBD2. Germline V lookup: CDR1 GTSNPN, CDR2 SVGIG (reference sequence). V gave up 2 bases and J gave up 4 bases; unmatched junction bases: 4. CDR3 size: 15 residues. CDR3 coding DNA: TGTGCCTGGAGTCGGGTAGCGGGGGGGTACAATGAGCAGTTCTTC. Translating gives CAWSRVAGGYNEQFF. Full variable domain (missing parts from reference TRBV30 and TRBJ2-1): SQTIHQWPATLVQPVGSPLSLECTVEGTSNPNLYWYRQAAGRGLQLLFYSVGIGQISSEVPQNLSASRPQDRQFILSSKKLLLSDSGFYLCAWSRVAGGYNEQFFGPGTRLTVL.

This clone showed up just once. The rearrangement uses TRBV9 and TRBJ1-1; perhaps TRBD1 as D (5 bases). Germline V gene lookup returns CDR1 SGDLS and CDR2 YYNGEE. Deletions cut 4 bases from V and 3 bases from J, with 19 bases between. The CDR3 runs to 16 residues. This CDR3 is CASSRRWRGGDTEAFF. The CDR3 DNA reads TGTGCCAGCAGCAGACGGTGGCGTGGGGGGGACACTGAAGCTTTCTTT.

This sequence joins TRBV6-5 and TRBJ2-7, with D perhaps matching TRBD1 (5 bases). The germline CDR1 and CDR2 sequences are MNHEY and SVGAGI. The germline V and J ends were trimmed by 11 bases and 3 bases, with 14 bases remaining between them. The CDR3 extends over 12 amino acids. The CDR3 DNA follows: TGTGCCGTAGGGGTGGTGGGCTACGAGCAGTACTTC. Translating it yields CAVGVVGYEQYF.

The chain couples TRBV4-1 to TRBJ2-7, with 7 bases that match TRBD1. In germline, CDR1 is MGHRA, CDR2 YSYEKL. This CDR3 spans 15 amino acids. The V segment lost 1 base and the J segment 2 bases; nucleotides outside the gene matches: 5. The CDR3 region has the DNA TGCGCCAGCAGCCAAGGGACCGGGACAGCCTACGAGCAGTACTTC. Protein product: CASSQGTGTAYEQYF.

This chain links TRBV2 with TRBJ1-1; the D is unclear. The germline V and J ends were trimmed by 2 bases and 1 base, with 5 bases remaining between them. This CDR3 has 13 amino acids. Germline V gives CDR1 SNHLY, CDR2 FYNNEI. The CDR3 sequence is CASSELPNTEAFF. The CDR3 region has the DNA TGTGCCAGCAGTGAACTCCCGAACACTGAAGCTTTCTTT.

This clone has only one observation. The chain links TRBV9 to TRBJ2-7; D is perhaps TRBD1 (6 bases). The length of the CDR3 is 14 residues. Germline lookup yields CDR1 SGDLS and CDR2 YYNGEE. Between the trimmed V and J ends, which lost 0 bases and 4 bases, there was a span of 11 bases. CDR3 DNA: TGTGCCAGCAGCGTAGATGGGACAACTTACGAGCAGTACTTC. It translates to CASSVDGTTYEQYF.

CDR3 residues: CASSPASGGALLRSYNEQFF. The CDR3 bases are TGTGCCAGCAGTCCCGCAAGCGGGGGGGCTTTGCTCCGCTCCTACAATGAGCAGTTCTTC. V and J are TRBV27 and TRBJ2-1; 10 bases map to TRBD2. The germline CDR1 and CDR2 sequences are MNHEY and SMNVEV (reference sequence). The CDR3 covers 20 residues. V trimming: 5 bases; J trimming: 0 bases; junction bases outside the gene matches: 16.

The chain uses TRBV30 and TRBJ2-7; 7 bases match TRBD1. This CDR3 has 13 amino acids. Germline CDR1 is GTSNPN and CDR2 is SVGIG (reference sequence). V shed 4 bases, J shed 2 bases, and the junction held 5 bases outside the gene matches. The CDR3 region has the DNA TGTGCCTGGACCGACAGGGTAACCTACGAGCAGTACTTC. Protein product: CAWTDRVTYEQYF.

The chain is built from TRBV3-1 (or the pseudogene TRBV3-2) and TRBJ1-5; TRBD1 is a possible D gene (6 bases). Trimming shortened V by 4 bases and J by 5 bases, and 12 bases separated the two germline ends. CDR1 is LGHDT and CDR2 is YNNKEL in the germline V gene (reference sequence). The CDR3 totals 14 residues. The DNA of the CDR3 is TGTGCCAGCAGCCGCCTACAGGGAGATCAGCCCCAGCATTTT. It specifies CASSRLQGDQPQHF.

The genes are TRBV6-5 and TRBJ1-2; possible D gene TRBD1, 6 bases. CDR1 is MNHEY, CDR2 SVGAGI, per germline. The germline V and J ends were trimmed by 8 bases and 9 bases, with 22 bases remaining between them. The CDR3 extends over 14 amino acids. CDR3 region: CASGKGEIQRSYTF. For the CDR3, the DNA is TGTGCCAGCGGGAAGGGGGAAATACAGCGGAGCTACACCTTC.

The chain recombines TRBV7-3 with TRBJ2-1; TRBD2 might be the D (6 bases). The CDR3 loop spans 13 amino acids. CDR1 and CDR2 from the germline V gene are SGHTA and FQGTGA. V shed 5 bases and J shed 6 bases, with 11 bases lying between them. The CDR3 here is CASSAGRSNEQFF. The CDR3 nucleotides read TGTGCCAGCAGCGCGGGACGGAGCAATGAGCAGTTCTTC.

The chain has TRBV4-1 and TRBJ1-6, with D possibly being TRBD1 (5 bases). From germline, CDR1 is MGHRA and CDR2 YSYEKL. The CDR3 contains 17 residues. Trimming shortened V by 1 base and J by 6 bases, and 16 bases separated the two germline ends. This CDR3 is CASSQVSSGTVNSPLHF. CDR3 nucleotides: TGCGCCAGCAGCCAAGTTTCTTCCGGGACTGTTAATTCACCCCTCCACTTT.

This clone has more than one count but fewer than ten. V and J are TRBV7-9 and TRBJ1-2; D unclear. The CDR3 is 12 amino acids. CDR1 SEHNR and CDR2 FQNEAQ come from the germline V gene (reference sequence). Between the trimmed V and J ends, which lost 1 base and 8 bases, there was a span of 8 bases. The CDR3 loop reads CASSLGTLGYTF. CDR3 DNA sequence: TGTGCCAGCAGCTTAGGGACTTTGGGCTACACCTTC.

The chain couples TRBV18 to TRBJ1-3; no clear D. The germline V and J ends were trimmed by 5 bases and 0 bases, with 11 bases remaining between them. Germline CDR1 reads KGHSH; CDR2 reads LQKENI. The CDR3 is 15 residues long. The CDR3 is CASSKSATSGNTIYF. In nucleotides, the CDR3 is TGTGCCAGCTCAAAATCAGCGACCTCTGGAAACACCATATATTTT.

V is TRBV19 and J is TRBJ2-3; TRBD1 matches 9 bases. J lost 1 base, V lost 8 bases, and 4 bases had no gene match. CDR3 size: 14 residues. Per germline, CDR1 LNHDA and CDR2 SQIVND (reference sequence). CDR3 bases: TGTGCCAGTCCCCGACAGGGGGGCACAGATACGCAGTATTTT. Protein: CASPRQGGTDTQYF.

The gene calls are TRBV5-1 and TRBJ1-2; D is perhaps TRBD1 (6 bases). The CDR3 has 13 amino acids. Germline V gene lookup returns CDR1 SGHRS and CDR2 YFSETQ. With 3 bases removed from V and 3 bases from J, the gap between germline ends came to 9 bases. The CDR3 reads CASSSQGDYGYTF. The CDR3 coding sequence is TGCGCCAGCAGCTCACAGGGCGACTATGGCTACACCTTC.

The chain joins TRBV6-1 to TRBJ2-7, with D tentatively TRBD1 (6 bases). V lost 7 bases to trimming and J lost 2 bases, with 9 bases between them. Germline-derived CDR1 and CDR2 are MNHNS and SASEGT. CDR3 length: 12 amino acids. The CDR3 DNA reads TGTGCCAGCACCGGGACAACCTACGAGCAGTACTTC. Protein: CASTGTTYEQYF.

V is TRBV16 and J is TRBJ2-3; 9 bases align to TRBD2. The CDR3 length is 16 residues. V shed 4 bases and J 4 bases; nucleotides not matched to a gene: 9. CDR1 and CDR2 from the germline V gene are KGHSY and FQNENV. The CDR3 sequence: CASSRLPSGVADTQYF. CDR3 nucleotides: TGTGCCAGCAGCCGCCTGCCTAGCGGGGTAGCAGATACGCAGTATTTT.

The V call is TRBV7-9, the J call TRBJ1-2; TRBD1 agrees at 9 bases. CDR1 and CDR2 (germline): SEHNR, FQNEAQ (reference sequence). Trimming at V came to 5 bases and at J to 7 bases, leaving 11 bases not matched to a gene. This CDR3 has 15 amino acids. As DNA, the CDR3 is TGTGCCAGCAGCCCCAATACAGGGGGCGGGAGTGGCTACACCTTC. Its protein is CASSPNTGGGSGYTF.